The TCR beta chain under discussion was sequenced for a study of T cell responses to AZD1222 COVID-19 vaccine (dated by TCRdb to the early 2020s). With regard to the full study: AZD1222 recipients with second doses at about 4 weeks or about 12 weeks were pooled, because spike-specific TCR depth and breadth did not differ between schedules. TCR sequencing was performed for roughly 250 trial participants, of whom about 200 were given two doses of AZD1222 and 26 were given two doses of MenACWY control vaccine. Trial participants were enrolled into age subgroups of 18-55, 56-69 and 70-plus years, which contained 148, 28 and 57 TCR-sequenced participants, respectively.

Turning to this clone: There is no known antigen for this receptor. No clone much larger than this one lies a single base away; base qualities are absent.

What the work shows at the level of the full study, not this receptor alone: Vaccine-associated CD4 TCRs spanned the whole spike protein, with dominant responses in regions 160-218 and 743-854. Because no day 14 peak-response samples were available, repertoires were characterized only after the peak T cell response. Participants were mostly white British, with more females than males. The authors suggested clonal diversity may have been underestimated. The 56-69-year group was small, and its depth increase did not reach significance, likely because of low power. A significant rise in spike-specific TCR breadth and depth was observed after two AZD1222 doses relative to day 0 and relative to MenACWY recipients. Conclusions about previously exposed vaccinees were limited because only 6 or 7 AZD1222 recipients were SARS-CoV-2 seropositive at baseline. Nearly half of unique spike-specific TCRs reportedly recognized epitopes outside regions mutated in the B.1.351 and B.1.1.7 variants.

Clipping removes 2 bases from V and 12 bases from J, with 9 as the unmatched junction base count. Reading from cysteine to phenylalanine, the CDR3 counts 15 amino acids. Left in the record is the CDR3 DNA by itself, 45 bases read in frame from the first base. CDR1 and CDR2 were assigned from the germline V gene as SGHRS and YFSETQ. The CDR3 regions of human TCRbeta chains were analyzed by immunosequencing. In the paper's pipeline: Repertoire TCRs were checked for matches against a reference library of SARS-CoV-2-specific TCRs that had been generated using the MIRA antigen-specificity platform. Breadth was defined as the fraction of unique TCRs that were SARS-CoV-2-associated, and depth was defined as the fraction of total T cells that were SARS-CoV-2-associated. Using the MIRA data, every spike-specific TCR was mapped to the spike region that the TCR reacted to and assigned to either a CD4 or a CD8 class. Log10-transformed breadth and depth values were compared by one-way ANOVA with Sidak's multiple comparisons tests. The clones in this table, taken by TCRdb from immuneACCESS, are in-frame only. Not every clone is retained; where verified, under half of the shortfall comes from an unresolved V gene, and the cause of the rest is unknown. V, J and clone size derive from that table, while D and trimming were established from the DNA sequence. In all, the sample holds approximately 100,000 clones, and around 91% of those were seen once. The top ten clones comprise about 5% of the sample.

The time point label here, explained by the study, means: baseline before first vaccination. Samples from vaccinated people were obtained from the UK trials COV001 and COV002, which included a single-blind randomized controlled phase 2/3 trial of AZD1222 (ChAdOx1 nCoV-19) in healthy adults. For TCRbeta chain sequencing, PBMC samples were collected from trial participants at day 0 and at day 28 after the second dose. This receptor was obtained from an adult in good health. The sequencing here drew on peripheral blood, taken on day 0 of AZD1222 vaccination. The V and J genes are TRBV5-1 and TRBJ1-6; the junction holds 9 bases that match TRBD1. This receptor carries the CDR3 CASSFMGQGRGPLHF. The nucleotide sequence is given as TGCGCCAGCAGCTTCATGGGACAGGGACGAGGACCCCTCCACTTT.